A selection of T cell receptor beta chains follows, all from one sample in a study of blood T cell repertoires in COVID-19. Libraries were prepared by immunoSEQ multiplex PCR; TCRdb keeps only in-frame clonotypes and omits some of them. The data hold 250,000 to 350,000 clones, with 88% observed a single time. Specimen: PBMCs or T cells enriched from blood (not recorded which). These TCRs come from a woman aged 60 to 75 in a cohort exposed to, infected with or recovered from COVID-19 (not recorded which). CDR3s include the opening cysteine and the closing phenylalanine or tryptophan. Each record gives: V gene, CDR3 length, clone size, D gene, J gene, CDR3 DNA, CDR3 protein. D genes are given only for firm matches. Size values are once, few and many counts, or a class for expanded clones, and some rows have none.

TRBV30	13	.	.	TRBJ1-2	TGTGCCTGGAGTGGAGGCGGAAACTATGGCTACACCTTC	CAWSGGGNYGYTF
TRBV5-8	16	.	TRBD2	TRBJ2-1	TGTGCCAGCAGCCCAAGAAGCGGGAGAGCCTACAATGAGCAGTTCTTC	CASSPRSGRAYNEQFF
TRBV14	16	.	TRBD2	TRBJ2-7	TGTGCCAGCAGCCGATGGGTCCCTAGCGGGAGGGGCGAGCAGTACTTC	CASSRWVPSGRGEQYF
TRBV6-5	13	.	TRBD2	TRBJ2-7	TGTGCCAGCCGCCAGCGGGAGACTCACGAGCAGTACTTC	CASRQRETHEQYF
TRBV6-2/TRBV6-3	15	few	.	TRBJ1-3	TGTGCCAGCAGTCCGCGGGGGCGAGGAGGAAACACCATATATTTT	CASSPRGRGGNTIYF
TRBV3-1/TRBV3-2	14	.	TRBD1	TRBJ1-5	TGTGCCAGCAGCCAAGCAGGGGGCGGTCAGCCCCAGCATTTT	CASSQAGGGQPQHF
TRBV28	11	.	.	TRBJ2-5	TGTGCCAGTCACTCAAGAGAGACCCAGTACTTC	CASHSRETQYF
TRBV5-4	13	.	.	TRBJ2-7	TGTGCCAGCAGCTTGGATAGGGGGAGCGAGCAGTACTTC	CASSLDRGSEQYF
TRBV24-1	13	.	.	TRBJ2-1	TGTGCCACCAGTGATTTTAGCTTTAATGAGCAGTTCTTC	CATSDFSFNEQFF
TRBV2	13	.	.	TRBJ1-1	TGTGCCAGCAAAGATTATACGGACACTGAAGCTTTCTTT	CASKDYTDTEAFF
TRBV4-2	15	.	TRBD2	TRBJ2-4	TGTGCCAGCAGCCACCGTGGGGGAGGGCCCAACATTCAGTACTTC	CASSHRGGGPNIQYF
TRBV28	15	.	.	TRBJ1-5	TGTGCCAGCAGTGGGAACAGGGTTGGAAATCAGCCCCAGCATTTT	CASSGNRVGNQPQHF
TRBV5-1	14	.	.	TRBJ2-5	TGCGCCAGCAGCTTGGGTCCGGCGGAGGAGACCCAGTACTTC	CASSLGPAEETQYF
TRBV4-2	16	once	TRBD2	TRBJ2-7	TGTGCCAGCAGCCAGGCCCTGGCGGGAGGACCGTACGAGCAGTACTTC	CASSQALAGGPYEQYF
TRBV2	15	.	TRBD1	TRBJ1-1	TGTGCCAGCAGTCGACAGGGGCCCATGAACACTGAAGCTTTCTTT	CASSRQGPMNTEAFF
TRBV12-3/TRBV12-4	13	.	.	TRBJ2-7	TGTGCCAGCAGTTTATCAGGGGCCTACGAGCAGTACTTC	CASSLSGAYEQYF
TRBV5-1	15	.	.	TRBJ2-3	TGCGCCAGCTACCGGGGTCACGGGGGCACAGATACGCAGTATTTT	CASYRGHGGTDTQYF
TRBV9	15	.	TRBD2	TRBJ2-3	TGTGCCAGCAGCGTACTCAGCGGGAGGACAGATACGCAGTATTTT	CASSVLSGRTDTQYF
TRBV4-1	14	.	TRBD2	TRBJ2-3	TGCGCCAGCAGCCGGACTAGCGTTGGAGATACGCAGTATTTT	CASSRTSVGDTQYF
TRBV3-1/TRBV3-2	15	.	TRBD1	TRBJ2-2	TGTGCCAGCAGCCTCAGGGGGCAGGGCACCGGGGAGCTGTTTTTT	CASSLRGQGTGELFF
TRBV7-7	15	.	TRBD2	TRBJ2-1	TGTGCTAGCAGCGCCGGACTAGCGGCGAACAATGAGCAGTTCTTC	CASSAGLAANNEQFF
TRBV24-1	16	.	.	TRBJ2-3	TGTGCCACCAGTGATCCGGGACTGGGGGGCACAGATACGCAGTATTTT	CATSDPGLGGTDTQYF
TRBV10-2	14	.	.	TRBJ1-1	TGCGCCAGCAGTCGGCAGGGGAGGGGCACTGAAGCTTTCTTT	CASSRQGRGTEAFF
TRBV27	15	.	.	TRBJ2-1	TGTGCCAGCAGCGGAAACAGGGAATCCTACAATGAGCAGTTCTTC	CASSGNRESYNEQFF